The TCR beta chain under discussion was sequenced for a study of OX40 agonist ivuxolimab in advanced cancers. Looking at the study overall: Patients were treated with intravenous ivuxolimab, dosed at 0.01 to 10 mg/kg and infused every 2 weeks. Study conclusions and caveats: Specificity for antigen went undetermined in the expanded peripheral T cells. At 0.1-3.0 mg/kg, partial responders had clonal expansion among the lowest observed. Mean expanded clone counts were higher in CD8+ than CD4+ T cells.

Note on this clone: What it recognizes is unknown. The same CDR3 can be traced to other DNA sequences in this sample.

V lost 0 bases, J lost 6 bases, and 2 bases lay in between. The CDR3 sequence is 12 residues long. Germline V gene data show CDR1 as SEHNR and CDR2 as FQNEAQ (reference sequence). Profiled with immunoSEQ multiplex PCR; TCRdb holds only in-frame clones, not every one. This table has some 74,000 clones, 94% appearing once. The TCR was taken from an adult with an advanced solid tumor such as melanoma, head and neck, liver or kidney cancer. This material consisted of CD4+ or CD8+ T cells sorted from blood, taken in a trial of the OX40 agonist ivuxolimab. The chain has TRBV7-9 and TRBJ2-2; D call uncertain. The CDR3 spells CASSLAAGELFF. The CDR3 DNA sequence: TGTGCCAGCAGCTTAGCTGCCGGGGAGCTGTTTTTT.